This T cell receptor beta chain came from a study of response to subunit inactivated influenza vaccine. General study findings and limits: It was suggested by the authors that few new T cells are recruited by each seasonal influenza vaccination.

The V and J ends lost 5 bases and 0 bases respectively, with 10 bases between them. Germline-derived CDR1 and CDR2 are SGHVS and FQNEAQ. CDR3 size: 15 residues. MiXCR was run by TCRdb on the RT-PCR reads, yielding one entry per CDR3 protein. This repertoire shows 530,000 or so distinct CDR3 sequences, about 25% found once; its top ten account for around 2%. A word on this clonotype: Its antigen remains unknown.

This TCR was recovered from a man between 45 and 60 years old who received an inactivated influenza vaccine. The V and J genes are TRBV7-8 and TRBJ2-2, with D tentatively TRBD1 (6 bases). The sample here was CD4+ T cells sorted from PBMCs, taken about 5 days after vaccination. CDR3 sequence reads: CASSPRGTNTGELFF. CDR3 nucleotide sequence: TGTGCCAGCAGCCCCAGGGGCACGAACACCGGGGAGCTGTTTTTT.